This TCR beta chain was recorded in a study of technical replicates of blood from a few donors (TCRdb year 2017). CDR1 SGHRS and CDR2 YFSETQ are derived from the germline V gene. Trimming costs V 4 bases and J 3 bases, and their ends lie 14 bases apart. Inclusive of the bounding cysteine and phenylalanine, the CDR3 is 14 residues long. Only the CDR3 DNA stays, 42 bases, in frame from base 1. Regarding this clone: Its antigen is still unknown. The record has no base qualities; no much larger clone is one base away.

The library was generated by the immunoSEQ multiplex PCR assay. TCRdb took this table from immuneACCESS and kept in-frame rearrangements with V and J called. Such tables lack part of the clones; where checked against another copy, unresolved V genes explain under half of the gap, and the rest is unexplained. For this sample there are about 81,000 clones; approximately 94% appear just once. Together, the top ten hold roughly 0.36% of the sample. Sequenced: T cells isolated from PBMCs. The sequence was obtained from a human donor in good health. The V and J segments used are TRBV5-1 and TRBJ2-7; 7 matching bases give a weak D call of TRBD1. The nucleotide sequence is given as TGCGCCAGCAGCGCGGGACAGCCAGACTACGAGCAGTACTTC. Its translation reads: CASSAGQPDYEQYF.